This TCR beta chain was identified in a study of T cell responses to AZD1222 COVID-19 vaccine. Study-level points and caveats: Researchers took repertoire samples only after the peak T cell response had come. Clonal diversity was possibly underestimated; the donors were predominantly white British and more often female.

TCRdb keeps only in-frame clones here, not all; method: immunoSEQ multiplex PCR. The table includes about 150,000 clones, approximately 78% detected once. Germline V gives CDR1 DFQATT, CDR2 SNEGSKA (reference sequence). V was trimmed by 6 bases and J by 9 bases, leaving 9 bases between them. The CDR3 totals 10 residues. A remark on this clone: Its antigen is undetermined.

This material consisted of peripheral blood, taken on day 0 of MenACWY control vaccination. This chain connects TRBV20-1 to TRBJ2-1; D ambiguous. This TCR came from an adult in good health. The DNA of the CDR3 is TGCAGTGCCACCCGGCGTGAGCAGTTCTTC. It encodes CSATRREQFF.